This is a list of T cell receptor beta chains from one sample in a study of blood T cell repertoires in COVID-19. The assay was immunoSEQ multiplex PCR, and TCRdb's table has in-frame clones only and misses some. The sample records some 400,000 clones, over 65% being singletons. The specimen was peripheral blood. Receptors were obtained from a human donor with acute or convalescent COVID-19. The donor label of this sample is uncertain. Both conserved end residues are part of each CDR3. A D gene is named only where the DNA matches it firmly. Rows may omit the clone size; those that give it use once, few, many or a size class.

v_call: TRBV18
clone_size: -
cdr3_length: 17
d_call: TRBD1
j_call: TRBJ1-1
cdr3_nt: TGTGCCAGCTCGCCGGCGGGGGCAGGGGGCCAGAACACTGAAGCTTTCTTT
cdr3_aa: CASSPAGAGGQNTEAFF

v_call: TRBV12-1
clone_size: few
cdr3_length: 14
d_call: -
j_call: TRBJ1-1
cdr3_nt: TGTGCCAGGGTAGGGGCGAAAGAGAACACTGAAGCTTTCTTT
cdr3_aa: CARVGAKENTEAFF

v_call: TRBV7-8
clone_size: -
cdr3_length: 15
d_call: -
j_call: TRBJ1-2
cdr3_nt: TGTGCCAGCAGCTTAGAGCGGGCTCTGGACTATGGCTACACCTTC
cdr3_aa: CASSLERALDYGYTF

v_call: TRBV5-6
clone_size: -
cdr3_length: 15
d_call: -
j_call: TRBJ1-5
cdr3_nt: TGTGCCAGCAGCTTCTCCGGGACATACAATCAGCCCCAGCATTTT
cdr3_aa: CASSFSGTYNQPQHF

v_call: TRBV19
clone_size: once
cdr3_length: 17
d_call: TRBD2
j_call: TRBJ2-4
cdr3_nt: TGTGCCAGTAGTGTTGGGACTAGCGGGACTGCCAAAAACATTCAGTACTTC
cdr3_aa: CASSVGTSGTAKNIQYF

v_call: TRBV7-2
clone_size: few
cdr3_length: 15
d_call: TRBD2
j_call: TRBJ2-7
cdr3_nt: TGTGCCAGCAGCTTAGCGTCTAGCGGGAGTTACGAGCAGTACTTC
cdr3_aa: CASSLASSGSYEQYF

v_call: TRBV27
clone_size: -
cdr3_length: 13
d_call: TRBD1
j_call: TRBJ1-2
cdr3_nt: TGTGCCAGCAGTCCGGGACAGGGTTTCCCCTGCACCTTC
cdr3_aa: CASSPGQGFPCTF

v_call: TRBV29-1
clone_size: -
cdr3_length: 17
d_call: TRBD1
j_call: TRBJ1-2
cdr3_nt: TGCAGCGTTGGTTTGGACGGACAGGCCATCAGCGTCTATGGCTACACCTTC
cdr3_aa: CSVGLDGQAISVYGYTF

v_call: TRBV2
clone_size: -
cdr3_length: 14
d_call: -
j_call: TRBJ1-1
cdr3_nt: TGTGCCAGCAGTGAACAGAGGATGAACACTGAAGCTTTCTTT
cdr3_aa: CASSEQRMNTEAFF

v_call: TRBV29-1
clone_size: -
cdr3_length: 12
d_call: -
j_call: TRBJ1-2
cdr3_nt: TGCAGCGTTGAAGATGACATTTATGGCTACACCTTC
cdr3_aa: CSVEDDIYGYTF

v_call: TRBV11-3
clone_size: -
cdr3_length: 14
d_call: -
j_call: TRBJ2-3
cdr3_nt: TGTGCCAGCAGCCCCCTTTCCGAGGGAGATACGCAGTATTTT
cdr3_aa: CASSPLSEGDTQYF

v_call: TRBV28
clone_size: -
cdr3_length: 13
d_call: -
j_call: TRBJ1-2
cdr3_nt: TGTGCCAGCAGTTCCGACAGGAACTATGGCTACACCTTC
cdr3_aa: CASSSDRNYGYTF

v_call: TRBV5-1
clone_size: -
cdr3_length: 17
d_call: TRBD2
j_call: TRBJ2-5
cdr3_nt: TGCGCCAGCAGCCGGAAGACTAGCGGGGGGGCCGGAGAGACCCAGTACTTC
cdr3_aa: CASSRKTSGGAGETQYF

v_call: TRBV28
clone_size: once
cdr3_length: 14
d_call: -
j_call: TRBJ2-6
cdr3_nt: TGTGCCAGCAGTCGTAGCTCTGGGGCCAACGTCCTGACTTTC
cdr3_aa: CASSRSSGANVLTF

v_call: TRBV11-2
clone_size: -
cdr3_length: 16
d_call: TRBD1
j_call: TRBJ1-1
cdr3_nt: TGTGCCAGCAGCCCGGGACAGGGACGAGGAGGCACTGAAGCTTTCTTT
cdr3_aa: CASSPGQGRGGTEAFF

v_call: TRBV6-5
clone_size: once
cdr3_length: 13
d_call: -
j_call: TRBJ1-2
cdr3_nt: TGTGCCAGCAGCCCGACAGTAGTCTATGGCTACACCTTC
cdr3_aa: CASSPTVVYGYTF

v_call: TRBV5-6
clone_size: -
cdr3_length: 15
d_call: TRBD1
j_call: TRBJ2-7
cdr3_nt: TGTGCCAGCTTCAAGGGGACAGGGTTATCCTACGAGCAGTACTTC
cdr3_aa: CASFKGTGLSYEQYF

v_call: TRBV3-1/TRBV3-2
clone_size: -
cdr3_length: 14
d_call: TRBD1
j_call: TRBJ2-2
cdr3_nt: TGTGCCAGCAGCCGGACAGGGGGCACCGGGGAGCTGTTTTTT
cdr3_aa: CASSRTGGTGELFF

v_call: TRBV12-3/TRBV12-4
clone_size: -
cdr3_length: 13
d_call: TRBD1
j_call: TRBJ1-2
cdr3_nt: TGTGCCAGCAGGGGGACAGCCACAAATGGCTACACCTTC
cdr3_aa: CASRGTATNGYTF

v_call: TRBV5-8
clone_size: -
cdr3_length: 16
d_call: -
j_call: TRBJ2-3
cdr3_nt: TGTGCCAGCAGCTTGGGGCAGGACATTAACACAGATACGCAGTATTTT
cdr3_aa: CASSLGQDINTDTQYF

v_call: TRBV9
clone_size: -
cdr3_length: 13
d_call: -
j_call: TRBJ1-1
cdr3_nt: TGTGCCAGCAGCGTAACCGGGATCACTGAAGCTTTCTTT
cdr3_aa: CASSVTGITEAFF

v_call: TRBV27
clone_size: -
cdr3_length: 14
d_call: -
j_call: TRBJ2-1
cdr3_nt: TGTGCCAGCAGTTTAGGAGCCCTATTCAATGAGCAGTTCTTC
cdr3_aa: CASSLGALFNEQFF

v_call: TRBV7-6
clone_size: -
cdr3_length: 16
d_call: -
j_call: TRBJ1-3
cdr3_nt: TGTGCCAGCAGCGCGACACCCTCCGCTCTGGGAAACACCATATATTTT
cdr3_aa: CASSATPSALGNTIYF

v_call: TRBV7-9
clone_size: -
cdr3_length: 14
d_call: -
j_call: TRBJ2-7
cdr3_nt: TGTGCCAGCAGCTTAGCAGACGGGACCTACGAGCAGTACTTC
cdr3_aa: CASSLADGTYEQYF

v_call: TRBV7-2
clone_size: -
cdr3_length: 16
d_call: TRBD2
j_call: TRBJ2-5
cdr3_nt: TGTGCCAGCAGCAAAAAACTAGCGGCCGGCCAAGAGACCCAGTACTTC
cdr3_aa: CASSKKLAAGQETQYF

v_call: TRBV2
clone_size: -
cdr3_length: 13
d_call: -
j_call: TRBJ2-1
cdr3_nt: TGTGCCAGCAACGCACAGGGATACAATGAGCAGTTCTTC
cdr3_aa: CASNAQGYNEQFF

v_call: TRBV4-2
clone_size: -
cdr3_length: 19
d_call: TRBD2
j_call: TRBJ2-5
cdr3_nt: TGTGCCAGCAGCCAAGATTGGCTAGCGGGGGGGCCCCGCCAAGAGACCCAGTACTTC
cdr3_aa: CASSQDWLAGGPRQETQYF

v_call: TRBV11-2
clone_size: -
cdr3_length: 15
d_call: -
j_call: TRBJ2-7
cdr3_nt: TGTGCCAGCAGCCCATCGGCAGGGGGGTTCAACGAGCAGTACTTC
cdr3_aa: CASSPSAGGFNEQYF

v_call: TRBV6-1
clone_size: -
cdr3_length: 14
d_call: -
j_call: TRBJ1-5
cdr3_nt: TGTGCCAGCAGTGAACAGGCCATGACTCAGCCCCAGCATTTT
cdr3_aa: CASSEQAMTQPQHF

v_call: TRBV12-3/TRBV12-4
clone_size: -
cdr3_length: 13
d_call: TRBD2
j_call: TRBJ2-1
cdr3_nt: TGTGCCAGCAGCCCCCGGACTAGCGGGAGTAAGTTCTTC
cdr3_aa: CASSPRTSGSKFF

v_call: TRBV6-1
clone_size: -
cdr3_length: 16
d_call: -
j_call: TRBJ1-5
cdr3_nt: TGTGCCAGCAGTGAAGGTATAGGGGCCGGCAATCAGCCCCAGCATTTT
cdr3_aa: CASSEGIGAGNQPQHF

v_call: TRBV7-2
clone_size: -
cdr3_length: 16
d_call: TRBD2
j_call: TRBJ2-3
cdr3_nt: TGTGCCAGCAGCCTCCTGGGCGGGGGGAGGACAGATACGCAGTATTTT
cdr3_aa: CASSLLGGGRTDTQYF

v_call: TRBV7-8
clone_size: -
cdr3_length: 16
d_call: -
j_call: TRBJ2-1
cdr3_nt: TGTGCCAGCAGCCCCCCGAGGAGGATCTCACTCCATGAGCAGTTCTTC
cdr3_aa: CASSPPRRISLHEQFF

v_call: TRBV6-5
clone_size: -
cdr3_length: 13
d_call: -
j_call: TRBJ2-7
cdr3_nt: TGTGCCAGCATTAGGGACAACTCCTACGAGCAGTACTTC
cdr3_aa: CASIRDNSYEQYF

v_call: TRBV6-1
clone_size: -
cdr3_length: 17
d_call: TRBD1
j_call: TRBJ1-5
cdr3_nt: TGTGCCAGCAGTGATTGGGGCACAGGGGGGCGCAATCAGCCCCAGCATTTT
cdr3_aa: CASSDWGTGGRNQPQHF

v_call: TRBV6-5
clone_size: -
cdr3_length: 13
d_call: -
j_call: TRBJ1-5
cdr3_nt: TGTGCCAGCGGGGGCCAACTCAATCAGCCCCAGCATTTT
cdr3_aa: CASGGQLNQPQHF

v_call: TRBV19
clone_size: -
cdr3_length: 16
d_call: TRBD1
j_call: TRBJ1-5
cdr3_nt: TGTGCCAGTAGTATAGGGGGACAGGGGAACAATCAGCCCCAGCATTTT
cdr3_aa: CASSIGGQGNNQPQHF

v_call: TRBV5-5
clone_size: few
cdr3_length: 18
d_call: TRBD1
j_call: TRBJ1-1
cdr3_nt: TGTGCCAGCAGCTTGATTAGTGACTGGACAGGAATGAACACTGAAGCTTTCTTT
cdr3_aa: CASSLISDWTGMNTEAFF

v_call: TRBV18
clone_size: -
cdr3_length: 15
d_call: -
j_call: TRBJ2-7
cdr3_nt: TGTGCCAGCTCACCCCCGGGGATAGGCAGCTACGAGCAGTACTTC
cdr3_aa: CASSPPGIGSYEQYF

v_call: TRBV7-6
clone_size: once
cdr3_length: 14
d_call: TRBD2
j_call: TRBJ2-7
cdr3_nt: TGTGCCAGCAGCTTAGGGCGGGGGATATACGAGCAGTACTTC
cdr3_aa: CASSLGRGIYEQYF

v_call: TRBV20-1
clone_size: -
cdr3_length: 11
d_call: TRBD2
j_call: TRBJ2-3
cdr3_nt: TGCAGTGCAAATCTAGCGGTTGCTCAGTATTTT
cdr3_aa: CSANLAVAQYF

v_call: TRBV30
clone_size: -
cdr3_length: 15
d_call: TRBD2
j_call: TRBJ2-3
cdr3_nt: TGTGCCGGAAGATCCGGGAGGCTAAGCACAGATACGCAGTATTTT
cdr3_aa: CAGRSGRLSTDTQYF

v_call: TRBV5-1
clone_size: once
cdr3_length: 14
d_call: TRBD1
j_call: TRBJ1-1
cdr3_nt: TGCGCCAGCAGCTCCACTGCAGGGGGCACTGAAGCTTTCTTT
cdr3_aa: CASSSTAGGTEAFF

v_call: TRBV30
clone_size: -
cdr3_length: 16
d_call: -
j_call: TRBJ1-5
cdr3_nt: TGTGCCTGGAGTGTACGGAAGGGGCTAACCAATCAGCCCCAGCATTTT
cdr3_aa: CAWSVRKGLTNQPQHF

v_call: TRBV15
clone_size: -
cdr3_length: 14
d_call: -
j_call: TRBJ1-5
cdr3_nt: TGTGCCACCAGCAGAGAAATCAGGGGACAGCCCCAGCATTTT
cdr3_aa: CATSREIRGQPQHF

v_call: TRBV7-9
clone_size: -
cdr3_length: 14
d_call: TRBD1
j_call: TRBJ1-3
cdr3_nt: TGTGCTGGGACGACAGGGGGCCAAGCAAACACCATATATTTT
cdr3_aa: CAGTTGGQANTIYF

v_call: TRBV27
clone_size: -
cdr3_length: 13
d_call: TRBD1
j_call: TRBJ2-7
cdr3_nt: TGTGCCAGCAGTTTACGGGGACAGAACGAGCAGTACTTC
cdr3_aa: CASSLRGQNEQYF

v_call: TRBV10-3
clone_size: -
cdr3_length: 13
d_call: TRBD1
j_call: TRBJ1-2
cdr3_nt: TGTGCCTCACAGGGGGCGCAAGGCTATGGCTACACCTTC
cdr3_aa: CASQGAQGYGYTF

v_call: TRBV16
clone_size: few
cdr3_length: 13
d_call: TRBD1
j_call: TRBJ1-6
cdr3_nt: TGTGCCAGCAGCCAATCACAGGGGCAACCCCTCCACTTT
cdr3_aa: CASSQSQGQPLHF

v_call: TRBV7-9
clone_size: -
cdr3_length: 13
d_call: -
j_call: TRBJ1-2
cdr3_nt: TGTGCCAGCAGCTTAACAGGCTACTATGGCTACACCTTC
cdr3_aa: CASSLTGYYGYTF

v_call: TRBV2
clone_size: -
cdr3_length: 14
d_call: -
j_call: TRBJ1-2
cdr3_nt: TGTGCCAGCAGTGAAGGGACAGTGAACTATGGCTACACCTTC
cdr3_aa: CASSEGTVNYGYTF

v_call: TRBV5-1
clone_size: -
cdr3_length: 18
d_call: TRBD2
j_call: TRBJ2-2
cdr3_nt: TGCGCCAGCAGCTCATTGGAGGGAGCGGGAGACGGCACCGGGGAGCTGTTTTTT
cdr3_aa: CASSSLEGAGDGTGELFF

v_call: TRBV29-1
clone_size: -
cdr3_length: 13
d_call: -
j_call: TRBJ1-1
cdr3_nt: TGCAGCGTTGAGAGGGGGATGAACACTGAAGCTTTCTTT
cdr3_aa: CSVERGMNTEAFF

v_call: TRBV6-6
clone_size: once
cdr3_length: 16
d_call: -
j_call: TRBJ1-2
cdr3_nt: TGTGCCAGCAGACCAAGGGGGGGGCCGACTAACTATGGCTACACTTTC
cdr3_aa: CASRPRGGPTNYGYTF

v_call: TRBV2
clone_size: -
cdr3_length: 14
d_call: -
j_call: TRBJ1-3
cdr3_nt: TGTGCCAGCAGTGGTTGGACAACTGGAAACACCATATATTTT
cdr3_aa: CASSGWTTGNTIYF